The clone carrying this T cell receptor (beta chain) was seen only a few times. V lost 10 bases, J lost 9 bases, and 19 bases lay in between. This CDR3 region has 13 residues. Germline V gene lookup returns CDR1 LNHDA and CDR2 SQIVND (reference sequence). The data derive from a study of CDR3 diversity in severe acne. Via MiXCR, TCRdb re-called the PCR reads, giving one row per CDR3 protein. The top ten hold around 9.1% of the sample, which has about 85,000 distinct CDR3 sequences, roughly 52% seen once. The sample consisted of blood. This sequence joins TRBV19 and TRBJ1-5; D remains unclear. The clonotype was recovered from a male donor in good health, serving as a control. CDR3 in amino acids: CATPDGKCSPQHF. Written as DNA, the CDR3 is TGTGCCACCCCTGACGGGAAATGTTCGCCCCAGCATTTT.